The next 11 T cell receptor beta chains were all read from a single sample in a study of Graves' ophthalmopathy and Graves' hyperthyroidism. From RNA, the CDR3 regions of TCR beta chains were amplified and sequenced. HTBI primers served in a first-round RT-PCR, which a second-round multiplex PCR followed. TCRdb reprocessed the multiplex PCR reads with MiXCR, giving one entry per CDR3 protein. This sample yields 150,000 or so distinct CDR3 sequences, of which around two fifths are seen a single time; about 8.2% belongs to the top ten. Input material: peripheral blood. These receptors were obtained from a man aged 25 to 45 with Graves' ophthalmopathy.

Comments on this clonotype: Compared with germline, one end of the junction differs, possibly owing to a read error. The genes are TRBV7-2 and TRBJ2-5; 7 bases fit TRBD2. The CDR3 has 15 amino acids. Germline V CDR1 and CDR2: SGHTA, FQGNSA. The CDR3 DNA sequence: TGTGCCAGCAGCTTAGACCCAAGGAGCGGGGCCGGGGGAGAATTC. This codes for CASSLDPRSGAGGEF.

The chain joins TRBV6-2 or TRBV6-3 to TRBJ1-5; the D is unclear. The CDR3 sequence is 13 residues long. The germline V and J ends were trimmed by 5 bases and 0 bases, with 5 bases remaining between them. The germline gives CDR1 MNHEY, CDR2 SVGEGT. The CDR3 loop is CASSTFSNQPQHF. The CDR3, as DNA: TGTGCCAGCAGTACTTTTAGCAATCAGCCCCAGCATTTT.

This clonotype showed up many times. This rearrangement joins TRBV28 to TRBJ2-2, with 13 bases lining up with TRBD2. Trimming at V came to 5 bases and at J to 7 bases, leaving 7 bases not matched to a gene. The CDR3 consists of 16 residues. Germline CDR1 is MDHEN and CDR2 is SYDVKM. The CDR3 is CASSLGLAGVVGELFF. The CDR3 DNA reads as TGTGCCAGCAGTCTCGGACTAGCGGGAGTGGTCGGGGAGCTGTTTTTT. The variable domain in full, with the rest retrieved from reference TRBV28 and TRBJ2-2, is DVKVTQSSRYLVKRTGEKVFLECVQDMDHENMFWYRQDPGLGLRLIYFSYDVKMKEKGDIPEGYSVSREKKERFSLILESASTNQTSMYLCASSLGLAGVVGELFFGEGSRLTVL.

The chain carries TRBV12-3 or TRBV12-4 and TRBJ2-5; D possibly matches TRBD1 or TRBD2 (5 bases each). V was shortened by 5 bases and J by 2 bases, with 15 bases between the two germline ends. CDR3 length equals 15 residues. For the CDR3, the DNA is TGTGCCAGCAGTGGTTTGCTAGCAGGGCAAGAGACCCAGTACTTC. Its translation is CASSGLLAGQETQYF.

This clonotype is labeled medium-sized. The chain has TRBV6-5 and TRBJ1-2, with 7 nucleotides matching TRBD1. Germline V CDR1 and CDR2: MNHEY, SVGAGI. With V trimmed by 7 bases and J by 2 bases, 7 bases remained unmatched. The CDR3 totals 14 residues. This chain's CDR3 is CASKYRGGNYGYTF. In nucleotides, the CDR3 is TGTGCCAGCAAATACCGAGGGGGCAACTATGGCTACACCTTC.

The chain recombines TRBV6-1 with TRBJ2-2; D tentatively fits TRBD1 or TRBD2 (6 bases each). The V end was cut by 8 bases, the J end by 8 bases, with 9 bases between. This CDR3 comprises 11 residues. Germline CDR1 and CDR2: MNHNS and SASEGT. The DNA of the CDR3 is TGTGCCAGCTCGGGGGCGGGGGAGCTGTTTTTT. Translation gives CASSGAGELFF.

This clonotype has just one count. This rearrangement joins TRBV7-8 to TRBJ2-2; 8 bases line up with TRBD1. V was clipped by 2 bases and J by 1 base; unmatched bases: 6. Germline V gives CDR1 SGHVS, CDR2 FQNEAQ. CDR3 size: 17 residues. As DNA, the CDR3 is TGTGCCAGCAGCTTACCGGACAGGGCGTTGAACACCGGGGAGCTGTTTTTT. As protein: CASSLPDRALNTGELFF.

The sample holds many counts of this clonotype. The chain couples TRBV11-2 to TRBJ1-1; D gene ambiguous. Trimming left V 3 bases short and J 5 bases short, with 13 bases between. There are 14 residues in the CDR3. Germline V gene data show CDR1 as SGHAT and CDR2 as FQNNGV. This chain's CDR3 is CASSFEATGTEAFF. In DNA, the CDR3 is TGTGCCAGCAGCTTCGAAGCGACGGGTACTGAAGCTTTCTTT.

The sample holds many counts of this clonotype. This chain links TRBV28 with TRBJ2-7; D possibly corresponds to TRBD2 (5 bases). Germline CDR1 is MDHEN and CDR2 is SYDVKM. The CDR3 has 15 amino acids. The V and J ends lost 5 bases and 4 bases respectively, with 18 bases between them. This CDR3 is CASSPPGVPSYEQYF. CDR3 bases: TGTGCCAGCAGTCCCCCCGGGGTCCCTTCTTACGAGCAGTACTTC.

At least ten counts were recorded for this clonotype. The chain uses TRBV7-2 and TRBJ2-7; D gene unclear. The germline V gene encodes CDR1 SGHTA and CDR2 FQGNSA. The CDR3 sequence is 15 residues long. The V and J ends lost 1 base and 2 bases respectively, with 12 bases between them. DNA of the CDR3: TGTGCCAGCAGCTTAGTTGCCAGTCATACCTACGAGCAGTACTTC. Translated, it gives CASSLVASHTYEQYF.

This clonotype was seen ten or more times. The rearrangement joins TRBV27 to TRBJ2-2; a weak D match, TRBD2 (6 bases). The CDR3 length is 14 residues. Germline values: CDR1 MNHEY, CDR2 SMNVEV (reference sequence). V lost 6 bases and J lost 4, with 12 bases in between. The CDR3, as DNA: TGTGCCAGCAGACTAGCCCGAACCACCGGGGAGCTGTTTTTT. Protein: CASRLARTTGELFF.